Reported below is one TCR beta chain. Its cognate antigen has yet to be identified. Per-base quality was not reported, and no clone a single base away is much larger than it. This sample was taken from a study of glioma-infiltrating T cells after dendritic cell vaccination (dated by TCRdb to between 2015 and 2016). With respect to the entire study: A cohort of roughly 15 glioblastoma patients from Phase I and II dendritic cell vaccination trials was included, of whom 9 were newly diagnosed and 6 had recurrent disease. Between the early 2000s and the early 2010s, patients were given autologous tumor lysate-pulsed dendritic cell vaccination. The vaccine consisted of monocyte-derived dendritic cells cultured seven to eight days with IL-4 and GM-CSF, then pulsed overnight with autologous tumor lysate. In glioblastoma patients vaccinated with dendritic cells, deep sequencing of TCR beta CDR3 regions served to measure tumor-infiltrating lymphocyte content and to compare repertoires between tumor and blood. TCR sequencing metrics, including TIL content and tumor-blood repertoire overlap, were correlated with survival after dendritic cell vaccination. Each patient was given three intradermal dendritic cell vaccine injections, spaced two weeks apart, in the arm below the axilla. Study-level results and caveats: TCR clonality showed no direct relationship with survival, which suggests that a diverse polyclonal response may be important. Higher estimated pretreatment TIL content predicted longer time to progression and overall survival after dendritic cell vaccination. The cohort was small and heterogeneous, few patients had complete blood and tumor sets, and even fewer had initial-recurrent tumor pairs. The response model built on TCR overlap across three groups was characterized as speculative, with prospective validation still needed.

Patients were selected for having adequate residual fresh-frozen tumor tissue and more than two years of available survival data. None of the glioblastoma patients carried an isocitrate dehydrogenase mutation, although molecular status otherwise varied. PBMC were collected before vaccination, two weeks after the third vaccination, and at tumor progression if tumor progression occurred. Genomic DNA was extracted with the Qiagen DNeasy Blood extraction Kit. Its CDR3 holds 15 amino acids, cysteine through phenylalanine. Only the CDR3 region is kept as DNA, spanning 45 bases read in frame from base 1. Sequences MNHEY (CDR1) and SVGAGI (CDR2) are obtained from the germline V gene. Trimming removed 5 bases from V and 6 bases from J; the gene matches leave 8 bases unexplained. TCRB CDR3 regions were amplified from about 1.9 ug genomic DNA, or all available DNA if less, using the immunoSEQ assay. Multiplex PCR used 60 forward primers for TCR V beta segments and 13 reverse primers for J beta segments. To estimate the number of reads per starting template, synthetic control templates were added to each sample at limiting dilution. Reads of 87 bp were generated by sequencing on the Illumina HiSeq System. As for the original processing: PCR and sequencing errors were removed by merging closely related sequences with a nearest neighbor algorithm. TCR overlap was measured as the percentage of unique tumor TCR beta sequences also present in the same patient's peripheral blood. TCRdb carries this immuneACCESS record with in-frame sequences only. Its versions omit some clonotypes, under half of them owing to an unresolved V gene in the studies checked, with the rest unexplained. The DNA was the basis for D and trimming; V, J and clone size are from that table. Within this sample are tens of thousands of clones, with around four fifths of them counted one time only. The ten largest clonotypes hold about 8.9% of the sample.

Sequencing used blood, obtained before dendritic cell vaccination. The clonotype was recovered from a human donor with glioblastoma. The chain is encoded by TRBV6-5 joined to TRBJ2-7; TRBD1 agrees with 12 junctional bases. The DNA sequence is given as TGTGCCAGCAGTGGACCGGGACAGGGGGCGGGCGAGCAGTACTTC. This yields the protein CASSGPGQGAGEQYF.